This T cell receptor (beta chain) comes out of a study of blood T cell repertoires in COVID-19. Looking at the study overall: Collection of acute and convalescent COVID-19 samples took place in the United States, Italy and Spain.

Data came from immunoSEQ multiplex PCR; TCRdb stores just in-frame clones and leaves some out. Among 200,000 to 300,000 clones listed, about 82% were seen once. Germline CDR1 reads SGHDN; CDR2 reads FVKESK. V lost 5 bases, J lost 5 bases, and 6 bases stayed unmatched. The CDR3 sequence is 15 residues long. The genes are TRBV14 and TRBJ1-3; TRBD1 matches 10 bases. The source material was peripheral blood. This TCR was sampled from an older woman with active or convalescent COVID-19. CDR3 nucleotide sequence: TGTGCCAGCAGCTCAAGGACAGGGGGACGAAACACCATATATTTT. This codes for CASSSRTGGRNTIYF.